One sample yielded the 10 T cell receptor beta chains listed below, sequenced in a study of Ad26.COV2.S vaccination and SARS-CoV-2 variants (dated by TCRdb to the early 2020s). Sample treatment or condition, as interpreted from the label and publication: about 20 received Ad26.COV2.S at low or high dose, single or two shots; about 5 received placebo; per-sample allocation not given. For vaccine and placebo recipients, the sequenced repertoires came from samples collected on day 63 after the first injection. The method was the immunoSEQ multiplex PCR assay. TCRdb's version of the immuneACCESS table is confined to in-frame rearrangements and falls short of the full clone set. An unresolved V gene accounts for under half of the shortfall where checked; the remainder is of unknown origin. Here the sample has 300,000 to 350,000 clones; over 80% occur a single time. The ten largest clones take up approximately 2% of the sample.

The sample in question was peripheral blood, obtained in a trial of Ad26.COV2.S vaccine versus placebo. Source of these receptors: a person aged 18-65 years who received the Ad26.COV2.S COVID-19 vaccine or a placebo.

V usage is TRBV20-1 and J usage is TRBJ2-7; no firm D call. V was clipped by 5 bases and J by 5 bases, with 7 bases between them. The CDR3 totals 10 residues. The germline V gene encodes CDR1 DFQATT and CDR2 SNEGSKA (reference sequence). The CDR3 sequence is CSASQHEQYF. CDR3 DNA: TGCAGTGCTTCTCAGCACGAGCAGTACTTC.

The gene calls are TRBV2 and TRBJ1-4; 8 bases line up with TRBD1. This CDR3 comprises 14 residues. After removal of 8 bases from V and 10 bases from J, the junction contained 12 bases not matched to a gene. Germline CDR1 SNHLY, CDR2 FYNNEI. The CDR3 region is CASGRGRGRGKLFF. The DNA of the CDR3 is TGTGCCAGCGGAAGAGGCAGGGGGCGAGGAAAACTGTTTTTT.

CDR3 amino acids: CASSLRTGGNEKLFF. CDR3 DNA sequence: TGCGCCAGCAGCCTAAGGACAGGGGGAAATGAAAAACTGTTTTTT. The chain carries TRBV4-1 and TRBJ1-4; 10 bases line up with TRBD1. CDR1 MGHRA and CDR2 YSYEKL come from the germline V gene. The CDR3 spans 15 residues. Unmatched junction bases numbered 4, after V lost 4 bases and J lost 5 bases.

The genes are TRBV4-2 and TRBJ1-5; 9 bases fit TRBD1. The V gene end was trimmed by 3 bases and the J gene end by 6 bases; junction bases not matched to a gene: 9. This CDR3 comprises 16 residues. The germline CDR1 and CDR2 sequences are LGHNA and YNFKEQ. The CDR3 nucleotides read TGTGCCAGCAGCCAGCGTTTGGGACAGGGAGGTCAGCCCCAGCATTTT. Protein: CASSQRLGQGGQPQHF.

The rearrangement links TRBV6-5 to TRBJ1-6, with D unclear. Deletions cut 6 bases from V and 11 bases from J, with 17 bases between. The V gene's germline CDR1 is MNHEY and CDR2 SVGAGI. The CDR3 runs 14 residues. The CDR3 nucleotides read TGTGCCAGCAGAACCCACCCGGCTGGAACACCCCTCCACTTT. It encodes CASRTHPAGTPLHF.

Only one count was recorded for this clone. The chain employs TRBV15 and TRBJ2-7, with TRBD2 matching 10 bases. V lost 7 bases and J lost 4; bases outside the gene matches: 13. Germline V gene data show CDR1 as LNHNV and CDR2 as YYDKDF (reference sequence). The CDR3 is made up of 16 amino acids. This CDR3 is CATTSGLVAGGYEQYF. The CDR3 region has the DNA TGTGCCACCACCTCCGGTTTGGTAGCGGGGGGTTACGAGCAGTACTTC.

V is TRBV5-1 and J is TRBJ2-1; D is undetermined. CDR1 and CDR2 from the germline V gene are SGHRS and YFSETQ. V lost 0 bases to trimming and J lost 3 bases, with 19 bases between them. The CDR3 covers 18 residues. CDR3 sequence (DNA): TGCGCCAGCAGCTTGGGCATCCTAAAGCTCGTAGGCTACAATGAGCAGTTCTTC. As protein: CASSLGILKLVGYNEQFF.

CDR3 residues: CASRGQGVSNQPQHF. The DNA for the CDR3 is TGTGCCAGCAGGGGGCAGGGGGTAAGCAATCAGCCCCAGCATTTT. The chain carries TRBV2 and TRBJ1-5; the match to TRBD1 covers 7 bases. CDR3 size: 15 residues. The J segment lost 1 base and the V segment lost 6 bases, leaving 6 bases of the junction unmatched. From germline, CDR1 is SNHLY and CDR2 FYNNEI.

In this sample, this clone turned up a few times. The rearrangement uses TRBV5-1 and TRBJ1-3, with D tentatively TRBD1 (5 bases). Trimming pared 4 bases from V and 4 bases from J, leaving 12 bases between. Per germline, CDR1 SGHRS and CDR2 YFSETQ. This CDR3 is built from 14 residues. The CDR3: CASSGTLGGNTIYF. CDR3 DNA sequence: TGCGCCAGCAGCGGGACCTTGGGGGGAAACACCATATATTTT.

The gene calls are TRBV28 and TRBJ2-5, with 7 nucleotides matching TRBD1. Germline loops: CDR1 MDHEN, CDR2 SYDVKM. Trimming removed 8 bases from V and 5 bases from J; junction bases left unmatched: 8. This CDR3 spans 13 amino acids. CDR3 DNA: TGTGCCAGCCTTTCAGGGGGTCGGGAGACCCAGTACTTC. The encoded protein is CASLSGGRETQYF.